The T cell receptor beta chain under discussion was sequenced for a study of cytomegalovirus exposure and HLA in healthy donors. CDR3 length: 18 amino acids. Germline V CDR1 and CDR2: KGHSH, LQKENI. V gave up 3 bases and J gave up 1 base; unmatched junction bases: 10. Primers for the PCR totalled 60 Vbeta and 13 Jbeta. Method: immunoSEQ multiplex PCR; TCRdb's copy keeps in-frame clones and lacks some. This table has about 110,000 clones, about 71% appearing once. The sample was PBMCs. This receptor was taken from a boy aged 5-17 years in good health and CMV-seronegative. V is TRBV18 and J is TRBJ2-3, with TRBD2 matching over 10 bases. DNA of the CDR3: TGTGCCAGCTCACCTAACTTTCTGCTAGCGGGGGGCACAGATACGCAGTATTTT. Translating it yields CASSPNFLLAGGTDTQYF.